A selection of T cell receptor beta chains follows, all from one sample in a study of identical twins. Each CDR3 protein gets one entry after TCRdb re-called the 5' RACE reads with MiXCR. Found here are a few hundred thousand distinct CDR3 sequences, 14% of them singletons; the top ten hold about 1%. These records were also assigned to another study, of yellow fever vaccine responses in identical twins.

The sample was CD4+ T cells sorted from blood. Every receptor here comes from a woman between 18 and 29 years old in good health. The CDR3 runs from the conserved cysteine through the conserved F or W. Each record gives: J gene, V gene, clone size, D gene, CDR3 DNA, CDR3 protein. D genes are given only for firm matches. Clone size is not always given. Where it is, it says once, few, many or a class for expanded clones.

J: TRBJ2-1
V: TRBV4-3
size: few
D: .
DNA: TGCGCCAGCCGACAAGGCCTCCTCTACAATGAGCAGTTCTTC
CDR3: CASRQGLLYNEQFF

J: TRBJ2-1
V: TRBV29-1
size: many
D: TRBD1
DNA: TGCAGCGTTGGAGTCCCCAGGGGGCTTGACAATGAGCAGTTCTTC
CDR3: CSVGVPRGLDNEQFF

J: TRBJ2-2
V: TRBV20-1
size: few
D: .
DNA: TGCAGTGCTAGAGTTCCCGGGGCGACCACCGGGGAGCTGTTTTTT
CDR3: CSARVPGATTGELFF

J: TRBJ2-3
V: TRBV29-1
size: .
D: .
DNA: TGCAGCGTGGAACGGGATACGCAGTATTTT
CDR3: CSVERDTQYF

J: TRBJ2-7
V: TRBV6-2/TRBV6-3
size: many
D: .
DNA: TGTGCCAGCAGTTCCAGACTCGAGCAGTACTTC
CDR3: CASSSRLEQYF

J: TRBJ2-3
V: TRBV7-9
size: .
D: .
DNA: TGTGCCAGCAGCTTAGTTCGTGCAGGGAGTACCACAGATACGCAGTATTTT
CDR3: CASSLVRAGSTTDTQYF

J: TRBJ2-7
V: TRBV6-1
size: .
D: TRBD2
DNA: TGTGCCAGCATGCGAATCCGTACGGGAGGGACCTACGAGCAGTACTTC
CDR3: CASMRIRTGGTYEQYF

J: TRBJ1-1
V: TRBV3-1
size: few
D: .
DNA: TGTGCCAGCAGCCAAGATCACCGGGGGCAAGCTTTCTTT
CDR3: CASSQDHRGQAFF

J: TRBJ2-1
V: TRBV6-2/TRBV6-3
size: few
D: TRBD2
DNA: TGTGCCAGCAAGGGGACTAGCGGGAGGATCAATGAGCAGTTCTTC
CDR3: CASKGTSGRINEQFF

J: TRBJ2-5
V: TRBV9
size: few
D: .
DNA: TGTGCCAGCAGCGTCAGATGGGGGGAACAAGAGACCCAGTACTTC
CDR3: CASSVRWGEQETQYF

J: TRBJ2-1
V: TRBV7-2
size: .
D: TRBD2
DNA: TGTGCCAGCAGCTTAGTGGGGACTAGCGGGGGGGGCAATGAGCAGTTCTTC
CDR3: CASSLVGTSGGGNEQFF

J: TRBJ2-5
V: TRBV5-1
size: few
D: .
DNA: TGCGCCAGCAGCTCTACGGGCGGGGTGGTACAGGAGACCCAGTACTTC
CDR3: CASSSTGGVVQETQYF

J: TRBJ1-2
V: TRBV28
size: .
D: TRBD1
DNA: TGTGCCAGCAGTTTATCCCTGGGACAGTTTGGAGGCTACACCTTC
CDR3: CASSLSLGQFGGYTF

J: TRBJ2-4
V: TRBV5-1
size: few
D: TRBD2
DNA: TGCGCCAGCAGCTTGGTACTAGCGGGGGGACAAAAAAACATTCAGTACTTC
CDR3: CASSLVLAGGQKNIQYF

J: TRBJ2-7
V: TRBV28
size: few
D: .
DNA: TGTGCCAGCAGTCACCGCTGGGAGCAGTACTTC
CDR3: CASSHRWEQYF